Reported below is one T cell receptor (beta chain). This clonotype was found a few times. Its antigen specificity is not known. Base quality data are lacking; no much larger clone is found one base away. TCRdb names Illumina NovaSeq 6000 as the instrument used. Synthesis of TCR cDNA relied on 5'RACE template switching, a step that introduced a universal primer site along with unique molecular identifiers. Priming for cDNA synthesis came from both the TCR alpha and TCR beta constant segments. Libraries were amplified in two PCR steps, with sample barcodes and sequencing adapters added in the second step. Sequencing of libraries was done on Illumina HiSeq 2500 (2x100 bp) or NovaSeq (2x150 bp). The paper's data handling went like this. MIGEC was used to demultiplex reads and collapse the reads into UMI consensus sequences, and MiXCR was used for V(D)J alignment. Vaccine-responding clonotypes were defined with edgeR using replicate PBMC samples, requiring FDR below 0.01 and a log2 fold change above 5 up to day 15. Each bulk clonotype received a CD4 or CD8 identity based on whether the sequenced CD4 or CD8 repertoire contained that clonotype at higher abundance. Using fastp trimming at Q25 and MiXCR clonotype assembly, TCRdb reanalyzed the public sequencing data and kept in-frame beta chains. Here each entry gathers all rows of one CDR3 protein and keeps the most common genes and DNA. TCRdb, not the original authors, processed these V and J calls. Across this sample there are 300,000 to 400,000 distinct CDR3 sequences, with 3.5% to 4.5% seen only once. Approximately 25% of the sample comes from the top ten.

Cut back by 4 bases and 13 bases, the V and J ends lie 17 bases apart. Measured from the cysteine to the phenylalanine, the CDR3 is 13 residues long. The only DNA kept is the CDR3, 39 bases in frame from the first base. The germline V gene gives CDR1 as MGHRA and CDR2 as YSYEKL. Explained via the paper, the treatment or condition label denotes: live attenuated yellow fever vaccine strain. At each blood-draw timepoint, two biological replicates of bulk PBMCs were collected. A standard Ficoll-Paque protocol was used to isolate PBMCs from peripheral blood. TriZol was used to extract RNA from bulk PBMCs, from CD4 and CD8 fractions, and from dextramer-positive and dextramer-negative fractions. This record belongs to a study of T cells after yellow fever vaccination (dated by TCRdb to the late 2010s). Background on the whole study: The SMART-Seq v4 Ultra Low Input RNA kit was used to prepare libraries from fractions with low cell numbers. To follow T-cell clones before and after both primary and booster YFV17D yellow fever vaccination, bulk TCR alpha and beta repertoires underwent longitudinal sequencing. Blood was drawn at multiple timepoints before and after primary and secondary immunization, with bulk PBMC replicates and cell subsets isolated. Two healthy male donors, one aged 18 to 30 and one aged 30 to 40 years, made up the cohort.

On the study overall, not on this receptor specifically: The study included only a couple of donors, which limits how far the findings can be generalized. Compared with the primary T-cell response, the secondary T-cell response was weaker but faster, peaking on day 5 rather than day 15. Most clones expanded after primary vaccination were re-detected after the booster (96% of CD4 and around 88% of CD8), suggesting broad memory maintenance. Computational filtering was needed because FACS-sorted repertoires could contain abundant contaminating clonotypes from the bulk population. A small share of clonotypes was detected in both CD4 and CD8 compartments, with the overlap likely arising from convergent recombination.

This chain joins TRBV4-1 to TRBJ2-1; TRBD1 is possibly the D segment (5 matching bases). The sequencing here drew on PBMCs, taken 5 days after the yellow fever booster vaccination. This TCR came from a man aged 18-30 years who received the YFV17D yellow fever vaccine. CDR3 protein: CASSPAVTALQFF. The bases are TGCGCCAGCAGCCCCGCGGTGACAGCTCTCCAGTTCTTC.